The present TCR beta chain was sequenced within a study of CD8 T cells in Susac syndrome. Overall study context: When blood was collected, patients with Susac syndrome were therapy-naive, were taking corticosteroids, or were receiving intravenous immunoglobulin alone. Study observations and caveats: The authors acknowledged that their TCR sequencing and HLA analysis involved a relatively small number of individuals.

An input of roughly 0.5 to 1 ug of RNA was subjected to reverse transcription using random hexamers. TCRdb recomputed calls from the immunoSEQ multiplex PCR reads with MiXCR, one row per CDR3 protein. The table shows 210,000 or so distinct CDR3 sequences, with about 94% occurring only once. V gave up 6 bases and J gave up 8 bases, with 11 bases separating them. This CDR3 comprises 12 residues. Germline lookup yields CDR1 MNHEY and CDR2 SVGAGI. In the case of this clonotype: As yet, its antigen is unknown.

The sample was CD4+ T cells from PBMCs. This chain links TRBV6-5 with TRBJ2-1; D perhaps matches TRBD2 (5 bases). This TCR derives from a human donor with Susac syndrome. CDR3 in amino acids: CASRNQRDEQFF. The CDR3 region has the DNA TGTGCCAGCAGAAATCAGAGGGATGAGCAGTTCTTC.